Listed below are T cell receptor beta chains from one sample, sequenced in a study of T cell responses to AZD1222 COVID-19 vaccine. The repertoire was sequenced with immunoSEQ multiplex PCR; TCRdb's copy has only in-frame clones and lacks some. Of 90,000 to 130,000 clones in the sample, less than 90% were seen once. The starting material was peripheral blood, obtained on day 0 of AZD1222 vaccination. Every receptor here comes from an adult in good health. CDR3s include the opening cysteine and the closing phenylalanine or tryptophan. The order of the fields is V gene, D gene, J gene, clone size, CDR3 protein, CDR3 DNA. D genes are given only for firm matches. Clone size is shown for a subset of rows, as once, few, many or a class of expanded clone.

TRBV6-5	-	TRBJ2-7	few	CASSSATRASYEQYF	TGTGCCAGCAGTTCAGCCACAAGGGCCTCCTACGAGCAGTACTTC
TRBV6-5	-	TRBJ1-2	-	CASRSGFYGYTF	TGTGCCAGCAGGTCTGGCTTTTATGGCTACACCTTC
TRBV24-1	-	TRBJ1-5	-	CATSGGVHQPQHF	TGTGCCACCAGTGGAGGGGTTCATCAGCCCCAGCATTTT
TRBV7-2	-	TRBJ1-1	once	CASSLGIRGAEAFF	TGTGCCAGCAGCTTAGGAATCAGAGGGGCTGAAGCTTTCTTT
TRBV18	-	TRBJ1-6	-	CASSERTVNSPLHF	TGTGCCAGCTCAGAGCGGACAGTTAATTCACCCCTCCACTTT
TRBV19	-	TRBJ1-5	-	CASSPIVGQPQHF	TGTGCCAGTAGTCCCATAGTCGGCCAGCCCCAGCATTTT
TRBV4-1	TRBD2	TRBJ2-1	-	CASSPERDEYNEQFF	TGCGCCAGCAGCCCTGAGCGGGATGAGTACAATGAGCAGTTCTTC
TRBV19	-	TRBJ1-5	-	CASSWARQPQHF	TGTGCCAGTAGTTGGGCACGCCAGCCCCAGCATTTT
TRBV7-2	-	TRBJ1-2	-	CASSLVRWGALTGYTF	TGTGCCAGCAGCTTAGTCAGATGGGGGGCGCTTACTGGCTACACCTTC
TRBV2	TRBD1	TRBJ1-1	-	CASSPDRAFLTEAFF	TGTGCCAGCAGTCCTGACAGGGCTTTTCTCACTGAAGCTTTCTTT
TRBV5-1	-	TRBJ2-7	-	CASSLDSEQYF	TGCGCCAGCAGCTTGGATTCCGAGCAGTACTTC
TRBV5-1	TRBD1	TRBJ2-1	-	CASTLDRSSYNEQFF	TGCGCCAGCACCCTGGACAGGTCTTCGTACAATGAGCAGTTCTTC
TRBV18	-	TRBJ2-6	-	CASSPNTGANVLTF	TGTGCCAGCTCACCAAATACTGGGGCCAACGTCCTGACTTTC
TRBV6-5	TRBD1	TRBJ1-1	-	CASRDGQGEAFF	TGTGCCAGCAGAGACGGACAGGGCGAAGCTTTCTTT
TRBV27	TRBD1	TRBJ1-2	-	CASSQTGTVKGYTF	TGTGCCAGCAGTCAGACCGGGACAGTAAAGGGCTACACCTTC
TRBV10-3	-	TRBJ1-1	-	CAISGGREAFF	TGTGCCATCAGTGGGGGTAGGGAGGCTTTCTTT
TRBV12-5	TRBD2	TRBJ2-1	few	CASGHGLAGGYNEQFF	TGTGCTAGTGGCCACGGACTAGCGGGAGGGTACAATGAGCAGTTCTTC
TRBV12-3/TRBV12-4	-	TRBJ2-1	-	CASSLRAYNEQFF	TGTGCCAGCAGTCTCCGGGCCTACAATGAGCAGTTCTTC
TRBV3-1/TRBV3-2	TRBD2	TRBJ2-7	-	CASSPGLAGVAEQYF	TGTGCCAGCAGCCCAGGACTAGCGGGAGTGGCCGAGCAGTACTTC
TRBV5-1	-	TRBJ2-1	few	CASSLPGTSSYNEQFF	TGCGCCAGCAGCCTGCCGGGGACCAGCTCCTACAATGAGCAGTTCTTC
TRBV5-5	-	TRBJ2-5	-	CASSRAVSGKETQYF	TGTGCCAGCAGCCGAGCCGTATCGGGGAAGGAGACCCAGTACTTC
TRBV5-1	-	TRBJ1-1	-	CASSLGGATLGTMNTEAFF	TGCGCCAGCAGCCTCGGGGGGGCTACTTTGGGGACTATGAACACTGAAGCTTTCTTT
TRBV18	TRBD1	TRBJ1-2	-	CASSPGQVYGYTF	TGTGCCAGCTCACCGGGACAGGTCTATGGCTACACCTTC
TRBV29-1	TRBD2	TRBJ2-1	-	CSVTLGLAGEEDEQFF	TGCAGCGTCACCTTGGGACTAGCGGGGGAAGAGGATGAGCAGTTCTTC
TRBV3-1/TRBV3-2	TRBD1	TRBJ1-2	-	CASSTTGGNYGYTF	TGTGCCAGCAGCACCACAGGGGGAAACTATGGCTACACCTTC
TRBV6-2/TRBV6-3	-	TRBJ1-2	-	CASSYVNTNYGYTF	TGTGCCAGCAGTTACGTGAATACAAACTATGGCTACACCTTC
TRBV5-6	TRBD1	TRBJ1-2	-	CASSLDDRGLTF	TGTGCCAGCAGCTTGGACGACAGGGGCTTGACCTTC
TRBV28	-	TRBJ2-5	-	CASDSGGVFRETQYF	TGTGCCAGCGACTCAGGTGGAGTATTTCGGGAGACCCAGTACTTC
TRBV27	TRBD2	TRBJ2-3	-	CASSFSGGSTDTQYF	TGTGCCAGCAGTTTTAGCGGGGGTAGCACAGATACGCAGTATTTT
TRBV10-3	-	TRBJ1-2	-	CAISDPLRGNYGYTF	TGTGCCATCAGTGACCCACTTCGGGGGAACTATGGCTACACCTTC
TRBV2	-	TRBJ2-5	-	CASLLQTRQETQYF	TGTGCCAGCCTCCTACAGACTAGACAAGAGACCCAGTACTTC
TRBV6-4	TRBD2	TRBJ2-1	-	CASSPGLAIEQFF	TGTGCCAGCAGCCCGGGACTAGCGATTGAGCAGTTCTTC
TRBV14	-	TRBJ1-1	once	CASSQDIRTTSEAFF	TGTGCCAGCAGCCAAGATATACGGACCACTAGTGAAGCTTTCTTT
TRBV5-1	-	TRBJ2-3	once	CASRLLGGPSGTDTQYF	TGCGCCAGCAGACTCTTGGGCGGGCCTAGCGGCACAGATACGCAGTATTTT
TRBV19	-	TRBJ2-3	-	CAVATAGTSTDTQYF	TGTGCCGTTGCTACCGCGGGGACTAGCACAGATACGCAGTATTTT
TRBV3-1/TRBV3-2	-	TRBJ1-3	-	CASSRGTHSGNTIYF	TGTGCCAGCAGCCGAGGCACCCACTCTGGAAACACCATATATTTT
TRBV19	-	TRBJ2-1	-	CASSTLDHYNEQFF	TGTGCCAGTAGTACCCTTGATCACTACAATGAGCAGTTCTTC
TRBV4-1	TRBD2	TRBJ2-2	once	CASSSPGGSTGELFF	TGCGCCAGCAGCTCCCCGGGGGGGAGCACCGGGGAGCTGTTTTTT
TRBV24-1	-	TRBJ2-7	-	CATSDLRMHAGVGWQYF	TGTGCCACCAGTGATTTGCGGATGCACGCTGGGGTGGGCTGGCAGTACTTC
TRBV27	TRBD2	TRBJ2-3	-	CASSFRLAGALDTQYF	TGTGCCAGCAGTTTCCGACTAGCGGGGGCTTTGGATACGCAGTATTTT
TRBV3-1/TRBV3-2	TRBD1	TRBJ2-7	-	CASSKDRAYEQYF	TGTGCCAGCAGCAAGGACAGGGCCTACGAGCAGTACTTC
TRBV5-1	-	TRBJ2-7	-	CASSLNADYEQYF	TGCGCCAGCAGCTTGAATGCGGACTACGAGCAGTACTTC
TRBV30	-	TRBJ1-4	-	CAWTRDPMGKLFF	TGTGCCTGGACCAGGGACCCGATGGGAAAACTGTTTTTT
TRBV7-9	-	TRBJ2-6	-	CASSLSSGANVLTF	TGTGCCAGCAGCTTGAGCTCTGGGGCCAACGTCCTGACTTTC
TRBV7-2	-	TRBJ2-7	-	CASSTKYEQYF	TGTGCCAGCAGCACCAAGTACGAGCAGTACTTC
TRBV19	TRBD2	TRBJ2-5	once	CASSILAGGGQTQYF	TGTGCCAGTAGTATCCTAGCGGGGGGTGGACAGACCCAGTACTTC
TRBV5-1	-	TRBJ1-2	once	CASSLGLSLGYTF	TGCGCCAGCAGCTTGGGTCTATCCCTTGGCTACACCTTC
TRBV7-7	TRBD1	TRBJ1-4	once	CASIPESRQGARKLFF	TGTGCCAGCATCCCGGAAAGTCGACAGGGGGCGCGGAAACTGTTTTTT
TRBV5-1	-	TRBJ2-3	-	CASSLGSNRVDTQYF	TGCGCCAGCAGCTTAGGTAGTAACCGGGTAGATACGCAGTATTTT
TRBV6-1	-	TRBJ1-5	-	CASRESGSIPNQPQHF	TGTGCCAGCAGGGAAAGTGGGTCCATCCCTAACCAGCCCCAGCATTTT